These 5 T cell receptor beta chains were all obtained from the same sample, sequenced in a study of tumor and adjacent non-tumor tissue in lung cancer. The template was RNA from unsorted bulk tissue. Three rounds of nested PCR, following a modified ARM-PCR protocol, produced the TCRbeta library. TCRdb re-called the multiplex PCR reads with MiXCR, one entry per CDR3 protein. The sample lists under 100,000 distinct CDR3 sequences; around 65% were seen once. Material: lung tumor tissue. The source of these receptors is a woman in her 70s with non-small cell lung cancer.

A remark on this clonotype: At one boundary the junction diverges from the germline segment, which might be a read error. CDR3 residues: CASSAKEGEDTQYF. The CDR3 region has the DNA TGTGCGAGCAGCGCCAAGGAGGGGGAGGATACGCAGTATTTT. V usage is TRBV5-4 and J usage is TRBJ2-3; the D call may be TRBD1 or TRBD2 (6 bases each). CDR1 SGHNT and CDR2 YYREEE come from the germline V gene (reference sequence). The CDR3 spans 14 residues.

As regards this clonotype: At one end, the junction sequence differs from germline, possibly due to a read error. V is TRBV6-1 and J is TRBJ2-1; no firm D call. The CDR3 totals 14 residues. The germline V gene encodes CDR1 MNHNS and CDR2 SASEGT. Here the CDR3 reads CASSEIDTYSEEFF. DNA for the CDR3: TGTGCCAGCAGTGAAATCGACACCTACAGTGAGGAGTTCTTC.

As for this clonotype: One junction end disagrees with the germline gene, perhaps due to a read error. The chain links TRBV5-1 to TRBJ1-6; TRBD1 agrees at 10 bases. CDR3 length: 15 amino acids. Germline CDR1 SGHRS, CDR2 YFSETQ. The DNA for the CDR3 is TGCGCCAGCAACTTGACAGGGGGCGGCAATTCACCCCTCCACTTT. This gives the protein CASNLTGGGNSPLHF.

Comment on this clonotype: The conserved phenylalanine or tryptophan is not found at the CDR3 terminus, so this likely reflects a read error. The chain is built from TRBV24-1 and TRBJ2-2, with TRBD2 identical over 9 bases. Looked up from germline, CDR1 is KGHDR and CDR2 is SFDVKD. CDR3 length: 15 amino acids. V gave up 10 bases and J gave up 0 bases; unmatched junction bases: 5. In DNA form, the CDR3 reads TGTGCCACAGAGACTAGCGGATCGAACACCGGGGAGCTGTTTATT. Protein: CATETSGSNTGELFI.

The chain links TRBV5-5 to TRBJ2-7, with D perhaps TRBD1 (6 bases). Germline values: CDR1 SGHKS, CDR2 YYEKEE (reference sequence). V dropped 3 bases and J dropped 1 base, with 8 bases sitting between them. The CDR3 loop spans 13 amino acids. In DNA form, the CDR3 reads TGTGCCAGCAGCTGGACAGTTTCCTACGAGCAGTACTTC. It codes for CASSWTVSYEQYF.